The 18 T cell receptor beta chains given below trace back to one sample, sequenced in a study of blood T cell repertoires in COVID-19 (dated by TCRdb to the early 2020s). Libraries were prepared through the immunoSEQ multiplex PCR assay. TCRdb's version of the immuneACCESS table is confined to in-frame rearrangements and falls short of the full clone set. An unresolved V gene accounts for under half of the shortfall where checked; the remainder is of unknown origin. This sample gives 350,000 or so clones in total; 80% to 95% of them show up just once. The ten largest clones take up under 20% of the sample. The material sequenced was PBMCs or T cells enriched from blood (not recorded which). All receptors come from a woman in her 30s who had recovered from COVID-19.

The V gene is TRBV3-1 (or the pseudogene TRBV3-2), the J gene TRBJ2-3; weak D call: TRBD1 (5 bases). Per the germline V gene, CDR1 is LGHDT and CDR2 is YNNKEL (reference sequence). V was cut by 11 bases and J by 3 bases, with 12 bases left in between. The CDR3 has 12 amino acids. The CDR3 region has the DNA TGTGCCTCCAGGGCCGGGACAGATACGCAGTATTTT. Encoded protein: CASRAGTDTQYF.

The chain is built from TRBV3-1 (or the pseudogene TRBV3-2) and TRBJ1-1; TRBD1 matches at 10 bases. The CDR3 is 14 amino acids. J gave up 5 bases and V 4 bases, and 4 bases lay outside the gene matches. Germline V gives CDR1 LGHDT, CDR2 YNNKEL (reference sequence). The CDR3 DNA sequence: TGTGCCAGCAGCCCGGGACAGGGGTTTACTGAAGCTTTCTTT. Its translation is CASSPGQGFTEAFF.

The chain joins TRBV4-1 to TRBJ1-2; D perhaps matches TRBD1 (6 bases). This CDR3 spans 16 amino acids. The V and J ends lost 0 bases and 3 bases respectively, with 14 bases between them. Germline CDR1 and CDR2: MGHRA and YSYEKL. The CDR3 here is CASSQEPYREDYGYTF. CDR3 DNA: TGCGCCAGCAGCCAAGAGCCTTACAGGGAAGACTATGGCTACACCTTC.

V is TRBV12-5 and J is TRBJ2-2; TRBD1 matches at 9 bases. The V segment lost 1 base and the J segment 5 bases; nucleotides outside the gene matches: 2. This CDR3 is built from 15 residues. Germline V gives CDR1 LGHNT, CDR2 FRNRAP. The CDR3 DNA follows: TGTGCTAGTGGTTTGGGGGACAGGGCGACCGGGGAGCTGTTTTTT. Translation gives CASGLGDRATGELFF.

This chain connects TRBV11-3 to TRBJ2-5; D possibly corresponds to TRBD2 (6 bases). Germline V CDR1 and CDR2: SGHNT, YENEEA. Trimming took off 3 bases at V and 4 bases at J, with 9 bases between the two ends. CDR3 length: 13 residues. In DNA, the CDR3 is TGTGCCAGCAGCTTTAACGGGGGAGAGACCCAGTACTTC. This translates into CASSFNGGETQYF. Looking up the rest from reference TRBV11-3 and TRBJ2-5 gives the full variable domain: EAGVVQSPRYKIIEKKQPVAFWCNPISGHNTLYWYLQNLGQGPELLIRYENEEAVDDSQLPKDRFSAERLKGVDSTLKIQPAELGDSAVYLCASSFNGGETQYFGPGTRLLVL.

V is TRBV3-1 (or the pseudogene TRBV3-2) and J is TRBJ1-5; 8 nucleotides align to TRBD1. The CDR3 runs 14 residues. In germline, CDR1 is LGHDT, CDR2 YNNKEL (reference sequence). Trimming cost V 4 bases and J 3 bases; bases outside gene matches: 2. The CDR3 loop is CASSLGQDNQPQHF. The CDR3 nucleotides are TGTGCCAGCAGCCTGGGACAGGACAATCAGCCCCAGCATTTT.

This chain connects TRBV28 to TRBJ2-4; a weak D match, TRBD1 (5 bases). Germline V gives CDR1 MDHEN, CDR2 SYDVKM. The CDR3 loop spans 11 amino acids. Trimming cost V 8 bases and J 9 bases, with 11 bases left between them. The CDR3 spells CASGHIGIQYF. CDR3 bases: TGTGCCAGCGGACACATTGGCATTCAGTACTTC.

The chain carries TRBV3-1 (or the pseudogene TRBV3-2) and TRBJ2-6, with D perhaps matching TRBD2 (7 bases). Germline CDR1 reads LGHDT; CDR2 reads YNNKEL (reference sequence). V was clipped by 6 bases and J by 0 bases, with 15 bases between them. The CDR3 spans 17 residues. As DNA, the CDR3 is TGTGCCAGCAGTCGAAGCGGGACAAACTCTGGGGCCAACGTCCTGACTTTC. It specifies CASSRSGTNSGANVLTF.

The chain joins TRBV7-3 to TRBJ1-4, with 7 nucleotides matching TRBD1. The CDR3 contains 15 residues. Looked up from germline, CDR1 is SGHTA and CDR2 is FQGTGA. Trimming cost V 5 bases and J 3 bases; bases outside gene matches: 6. The CDR3 sequence is CASSPSGGANEKLFF. For the CDR3, the DNA is TGTGCCAGCAGCCCATCAGGGGGTGCTAATGAAAAACTGTTTTTT.

V usage is TRBV18 and J usage is TRBJ1-1, with D unclear. The germline V and J ends were trimmed by 1 base and 4 bases, with 13 bases remaining between them. Germline lookup yields CDR1 KGHSH and CDR2 LQKENI. The CDR3 length is 15 residues. CDR3 loop: CASSPLAGLATEAFF. CDR3 coding DNA: TGTGCCAGCTCACCACTCGCAGGTTTGGCCACTGAAGCTTTCTTT.

The V and J genes are TRBV5-8 and TRBJ2-1, with TRBD2 identical over 7 bases. The CDR3 is made up of 15 amino acids. With V trimmed by 7 bases and J by 4 bases, 11 bases remained unmatched. Germline V gene lookup returns CDR1 SGHTS and CDR2 YDEGEE. Here the CDR3 DNA reads TGTGCCAGCGCCTATGGGAGCGGGGAGTACAATGAGCAGTTCTTC. The encoded protein is CASAYGSGEYNEQFF. Filled out from reference TRBV5-8 and TRBJ2-1, the complete variable domain reads EAGVTQSPTHLIKTRGQQATLRCSPISGHTSVYWYQQALGLGLQFLLWYDEGEERNRGNFPPRFSGRQFPNYSSELNVNALELEDSALYLCASAYGSGEYNEQFFGPGTRLTVL.

The chain has TRBV28 and TRBJ1-2, with TRBD1 as a possible D gene (5 bases). This CDR3 comprises 15 residues. V was cut by 5 bases and J by 2 bases, with 15 bases left in between. Germline CDR1 MDHEN, CDR2 SYDVKM. The CDR3 reads CASSPAGGRNYGYTF. The CDR3 DNA follows: TGTGCCAGCAGTCCCGCCGGGGGTCGAAACTATGGCTACACCTTC.

The V gene is TRBV5-1, the J gene TRBJ2-3; 11 nucleotides line up with TRBD2. Germline V gene sequence: CDR1 SGHRS, CDR2 YFSETQ. This CDR3 is 14 amino acids long. V lost 6 bases to trimming and J lost 4 bases; unmatched junction nucleotides: 4. CDR3 bases: TGCGCCAGCATTAGCGGGGGGGCCGCAGATACGCAGTATTTT. Protein sequence: CASISGGAADTQYF. The variable domain in full, with the rest retrieved from reference TRBV5-1 and TRBJ2-3, is KAGVTQTPRYLIKTRGQQVTLSCSPISGHRSVSWYQQTPGQGLQFLFEYFSETQRNKGNFPGRFSGRQFSNSRSEMNVSTLELGDSALYLCASISGGAADTQYFGPGTRLTVL.

This clone appeared a single time. This chain uses TRBV7-2 with TRBJ2-2; 10 nucleotides line up with TRBD2. Germline lookup yields CDR1 SGHTA and CDR2 FQGNSA. The CDR3 covers 17 residues. J was trimmed by 7 bases and V by 5 bases; bases with no gene match: 13. CDR3 bases: TGTGCCAGCAGCCCCTTTCGAGCGGGGGGGCCGAACGGGGAGCTGTTTTTT. Translated, it gives CASSPFRAGGPNGELFF.

The V call is TRBV10-3, the J call TRBJ2-4, with D unresolved. Looked up from germline, CDR1 is ENHRY and CDR2 is SYGVKD. V lost 6 bases and J lost 0, with 6 bases in between. The CDR3 runs 13 residues. In DNA, the CDR3 is TGTGCCATCAGGAACGGAGCCAAAAACATTCAGTACTTC. The encoded protein is CAIRNGAKNIQYF.

This clone was detected a few times. The rearrangement links TRBV10-3 to TRBJ2-7; 8 bases fit TRBD1. Trimming at V came to 4 bases and at J to 0 bases, leaving 2 bases not matched to a gene. The CDR3 is made up of 14 amino acids. CDR1 is ENHRY, CDR2 SYGVKD, per germline. The DNA for the CDR3 is TGTGCCATCAGTGGACAGGGGACCTCCTACGAGCAGTACTTC. This encodes CAISGQGTSYEQYF.

The rearrangement joins TRBV29-1 to TRBJ2-1, with 7 bases identical to TRBD2. Germline CDR1 SQVTM, CDR2 ANQGSEA. This CDR3 is 14 amino acids long. The junction had 9 bases not matched to a gene; V was cut back by 6 bases and J by 4 bases. The CDR3 spells CSVYGLVGYNEQFF. CDR3 coding DNA: TGCAGCGTGTATGGACTAGTTGGTTACAATGAGCAGTTCTTC.

To note about this clone: Other DNA sequences in this sample translate to the same CDR3. V gene TRBV28 combines with J gene TRBJ1-5; D gene ambiguous. This CDR3 has 11 amino acids. The V end was cut by 2 bases, the J end by 9 bases, with 5 bases between. Germline CDR1 reads MDHEN; CDR2 reads SYDVKM. CDR3 amino acids: CASSLTGPQHF. The CDR3 region has the DNA TGTGCCAGCAGTTTAACTGGGCCCCAGCATTTT.